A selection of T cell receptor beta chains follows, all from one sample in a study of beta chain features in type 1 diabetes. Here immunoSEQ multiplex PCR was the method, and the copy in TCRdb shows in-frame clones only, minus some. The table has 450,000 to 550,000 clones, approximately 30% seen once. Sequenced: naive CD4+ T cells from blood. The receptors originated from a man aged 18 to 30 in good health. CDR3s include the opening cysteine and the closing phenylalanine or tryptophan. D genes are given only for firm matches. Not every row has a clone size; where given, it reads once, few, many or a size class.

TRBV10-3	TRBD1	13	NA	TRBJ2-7	CAISTDRAYEQYF	TGTGCCATCAGCACAGACAGGGCCTACGAGCAGTACTTC
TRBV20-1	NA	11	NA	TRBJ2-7	CSAGTPYEQYF	TGCAGTGCAGGGACACCCTACGAGCAGTACTTC
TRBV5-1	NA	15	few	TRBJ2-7	CASSLHLQAHYEQYF	TGCGCCAGCAGCTTGCACCTACAGGCGCACTACGAGCAGTACTTC
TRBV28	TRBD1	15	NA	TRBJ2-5	CASSPWTGREETQYF	TGTGCCAGCAGTCCGTGGACAGGGCGTGAGGAGACCCAGTACTTC
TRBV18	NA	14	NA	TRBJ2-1	CASSPTRDTNEQFF	TGTGCCAGCTCACCCACGCGGGATACCAATGAGCAGTTCTTC
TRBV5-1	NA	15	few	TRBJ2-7	CASSLAPGAVYEQYF	TGCGCCAGCAGCTTGGCGCCGGGGGCTGTGTACGAGCAGTACTTC
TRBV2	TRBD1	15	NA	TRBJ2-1	CASSPGTGGYNEQFF	TGTGCCAGCAGTCCCGGGACAGGGGGATACAATGAGCAGTTCTTC
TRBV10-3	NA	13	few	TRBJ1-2	CAITDTGNYGYTF	TGTGCCATCACCGACACTGGCAACTATGGCTACACCTTC
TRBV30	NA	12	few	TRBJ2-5	CAWSVTQETQYF	TGTGCCTGGAGTGTAACGCAAGAGACCCAGTACTTC
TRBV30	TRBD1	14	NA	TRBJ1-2	CAWRRDRVNYGYTF	TGTGCCTGGAGGAGGGACAGGGTAAACTATGGCTACACCTTC
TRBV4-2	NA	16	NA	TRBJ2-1	CASSQAPGRSYNEQFF	TGTGCCAGCAGCCAAGCCCCCGGGAGATCCTACAATGAGCAGTTCTTC
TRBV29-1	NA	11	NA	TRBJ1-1	CSVQPTGAAFF	TGCAGCGTGCAACCGACGGGTGCGGCTTTCTTT
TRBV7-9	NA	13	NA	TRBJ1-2	CASTPEPSYGYTF	TGTGCCAGCACACCGGAACCTTCTTATGGCTACACCTTC
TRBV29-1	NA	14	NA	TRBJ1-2	CSALSIQGFYGYTF	TGCAGCGCATTGAGCATACAGGGATTCTATGGCTACACCTTC
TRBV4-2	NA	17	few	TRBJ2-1	CASSPTRTTGRYHEQFF	TGTGCCAGCAGCCCTACGAGGACGACAGGGAGGTACCATGAGCAGTTCTTC
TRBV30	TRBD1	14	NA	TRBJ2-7	CAWSAGTGGWEQYF	TGTGCCTGGAGTGCTGGGACAGGGGGCTGGGAGCAGTACTTC
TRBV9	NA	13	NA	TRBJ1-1	CASSAAPGAEAFF	TGTGCCAGCAGCGCAGCCCCTGGCGCTGAAGCTTTCTTT